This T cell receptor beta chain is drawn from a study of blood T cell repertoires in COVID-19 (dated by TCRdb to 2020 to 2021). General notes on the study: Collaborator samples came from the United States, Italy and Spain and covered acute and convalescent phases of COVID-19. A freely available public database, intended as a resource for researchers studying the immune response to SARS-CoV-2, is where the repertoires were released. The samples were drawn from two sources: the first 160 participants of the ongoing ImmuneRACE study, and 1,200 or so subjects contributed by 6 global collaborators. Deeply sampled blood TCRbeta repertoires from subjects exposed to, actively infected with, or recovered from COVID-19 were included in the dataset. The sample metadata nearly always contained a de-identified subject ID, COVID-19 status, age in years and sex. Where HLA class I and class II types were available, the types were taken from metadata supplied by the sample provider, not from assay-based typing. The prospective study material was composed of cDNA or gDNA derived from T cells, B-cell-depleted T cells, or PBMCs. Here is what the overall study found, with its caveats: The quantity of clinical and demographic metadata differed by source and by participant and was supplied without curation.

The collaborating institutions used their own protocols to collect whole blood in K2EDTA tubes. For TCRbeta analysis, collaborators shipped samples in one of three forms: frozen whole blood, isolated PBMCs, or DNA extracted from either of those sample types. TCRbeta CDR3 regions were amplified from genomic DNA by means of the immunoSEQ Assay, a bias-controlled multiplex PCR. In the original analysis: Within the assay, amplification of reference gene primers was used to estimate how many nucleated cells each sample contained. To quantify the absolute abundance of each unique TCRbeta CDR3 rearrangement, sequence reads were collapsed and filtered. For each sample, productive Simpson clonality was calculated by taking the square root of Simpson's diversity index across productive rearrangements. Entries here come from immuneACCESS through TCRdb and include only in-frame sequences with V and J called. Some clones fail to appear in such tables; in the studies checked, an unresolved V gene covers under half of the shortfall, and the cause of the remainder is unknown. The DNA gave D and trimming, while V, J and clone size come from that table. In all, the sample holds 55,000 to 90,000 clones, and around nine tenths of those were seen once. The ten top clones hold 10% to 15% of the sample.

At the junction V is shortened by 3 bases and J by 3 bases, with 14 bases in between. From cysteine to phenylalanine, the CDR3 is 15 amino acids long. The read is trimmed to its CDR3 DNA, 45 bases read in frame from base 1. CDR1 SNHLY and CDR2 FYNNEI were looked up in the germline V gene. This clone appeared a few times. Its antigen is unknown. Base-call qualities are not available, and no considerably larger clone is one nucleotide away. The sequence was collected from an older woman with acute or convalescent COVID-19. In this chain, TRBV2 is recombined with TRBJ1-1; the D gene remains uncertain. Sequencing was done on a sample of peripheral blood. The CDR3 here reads CASSEEDPGYTEAFF. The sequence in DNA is TGTGCCAGCAGTGAGGAGGATCCAGGATACACTGAAGCTTTCTTT.